One sample yielded the 25 T cell receptor beta chains listed below, sequenced in a study of beta chain features in type 1 diabetes. The investigators reverse transcribed all of the isolated RNA, so they sequenced expressed TCRB transcripts. Libraries were prepared by immunoSEQ multiplex PCR; TCRdb keeps only in-frame clonotypes and omits some of them. There are fewer than 400,000 clones in the sample; 7.5% to 9% occur only once, and 0.44% lies in the top ten. The sequencing sample was made of central memory CD4+ T cells from blood. These receptors originate from a woman aged 18-29 years in good health.

This clone was counted only a few times. Other DNA variants within this sample encode the same CDR3. This rearrangement joins TRBV7-2 to TRBJ2-7; TRBD1 might be the D (5 bases). Germline CDR1 is SGHTA and CDR2 is FQGNSA. Trimming cost V 1 base and J 1 base, with 8 bases left between them. The CDR3 contains 14 residues. The CDR3 spells CASSLVAGSYEQYF. The DNA for the CDR3 is TGTGCCAGCAGCTTAGTGGCAGGGTCCTACGAGCAGTACTTC.

This chain uses TRBV7-9 with TRBJ2-7; D is unclear. The CDR3 runs 15 residues. Germline V CDR1 and CDR2: SEHNR, FQNEAQ (reference sequence). Trimming removed 1 base at V and 6 bases at J, with 16 bases between. The CDR3 region is CASSLVGTPGSEQYF. The DNA of the CDR3 is TGTGCCAGCAGCTTAGTCGGCACCCCGGGCTCCGAGCAGTACTTC. Full variable domain (outside the CDR3, taken from reference TRBV7-9 and TRBJ2-7): DTGVSQNPRHKITKRGQNVTFRCDPISEHNRLYWYRQTLGQGPEFLTYFQNEAQLEKSRLLSDRFSAERPKGSFSTLEIQRTEQGDSAMYLCASSLVGTPGSEQYFGPGTRLTVT.

The rearrangement uses TRBV28 and TRBJ1-2; D may be TRBD1 (6 bases). V was trimmed by 6 bases and J by 3 bases, leaving 17 bases between them. The CDR3 covers 15 residues. Germline V gene data show CDR1 as MDHEN and CDR2 as SYDVKM. CDR3 bases: TGTGCCAGCAGCGATCTTTGGGGGCGCGACTATGGCTACACCTTC. It translates to CASSDLWGRDYGYTF.

V gene TRBV5-6 combines with J gene TRBJ2-2; TRBD1 aligns across 8 bases. The junction had 4 bases not matched to a gene; V was cut back by 1 base and J by 5 bases. The germline CDR1 and CDR2 sequences are SGHDT and YYEEEE. This CDR3 comprises 15 residues. The CDR3 loop reads CASSLTGGPTGELFF. Here the CDR3 DNA reads TGTGCCAGCAGCTTGACAGGGGGACCAACCGGGGAGCTGTTTTTT.

This clone appeared a few times. The chain links TRBV28 to TRBJ2-4, with TRBD2 matching 7 bases. The germline gives CDR1 MDHEN, CDR2 SYDVKM. Trimming cost V 4 bases and J 8 bases; bases outside gene matches: 11. CDR3 size: 15 residues. CDR3 amino acids: CASSSQRDPGYIQYF. DNA of the CDR3: TGTGCCAGCAGTTCTCAGCGGGACCCCGGGTACATTCAGTACTTC.

J is TRBJ2-7 and V is TRBV7-2; 9 bases are a match to TRBD1. J was trimmed by 3 bases and V by 6 bases; bases with no gene match: 9. From germline, CDR1 is SGHTA and CDR2 FQGNSA. The CDR3 spans 15 residues. The CDR3 loop is CASSPRTGAIYEQYF. CDR3 sequence (DNA): TGTGCCAGCAGTCCTAGGACAGGGGCCATCTACGAGCAGTACTTC.

This chain uses TRBV7-9 with TRBJ1-4; no clear D. Trimming left V 5 bases short and J 8 bases short, with 9 bases between. The germline V gene has CDR1 SEHNR and CDR2 FQNEAQ (reference sequence). There are 12 residues in the CDR3. The DNA for the CDR3 is TGTGCCAGCAGCCAGACCAGGGAAAAACTGTTTTTT. This encodes CASSQTREKLFF.

This clone was found a few times. The same CDR3 can be traced to other DNA sequences in this sample. CDR3 nucleotide sequence: TGTGCCAGCAGCCCCAGGACAGGGTCATTTACAGATACGCAGTATTTT. Translation gives CASSPRTGSFTDTQYF. The chain has TRBV7-2 and TRBJ2-3; 8 bases fit TRBD1. This CDR3 has 16 residues. V gave up 5 bases and J gave up 3 bases; unmatched junction bases: 10. The V gene's germline CDR1 is SGHTA and CDR2 FQGNSA.

This clone has only a few counts. The chain links TRBV10-3 to TRBJ2-2; 9 bases fit TRBD1. V gave up 4 bases and J gave up 0 bases; unmatched junction bases: 12. Germline lookup yields CDR1 ENHRY and CDR2 SYGVKD. This CDR3 has 19 residues. CDR3 sequence: CAISAGTGSKKTNTGELFF. The CDR3 DNA sequence: TGTGCCATCAGTGCCGGGACAGGGAGTAAGAAAACGAACACCGGGGAGCTGTTTTTT.

The J gene is TRBJ2-4, the V gene TRBV7-9; D perhaps matches TRBD2 (6 bases). With 7 bases removed from V and 0 bases from J, the gap between germline ends came to 10 bases. Per germline, CDR1 SEHNR and CDR2 FQNEAQ (reference sequence). This CDR3 comprises 14 residues. The CDR3 nucleotides read TGTGCCAGCAAGGAGGGACTAGCCAAAAACATTCAGTACTTC. Amino acid sequence: CASKEGLAKNIQYF.

The chain uses TRBV7-6 and TRBJ2-5, with 8 bases that match TRBD1. The length of the CDR3 is 13 residues. Germline CDR1 is SGHVS and CDR2 is FNYEAQ. V shed 5 bases and J 4 bases; nucleotides not matched to a gene: 3. CDR3: CASSAGQVETQYF. The CDR3 coding sequence is TGTGCCAGCAGCGCGGGACAGGTAGAGACCCAGTACTTC.

This clone was seen repeatedly, ten times or more. The chain has TRBV4-2 and TRBJ1-5; D remains unclear. The CDR3 sequence is 15 residues long. Germline loops: CDR1 LGHNA, CDR2 YNFKEQ. With 0 bases removed from V and 7 bases from J, the gap between germline ends came to 13 bases. The CDR3 reads CASSQDGTESQPQHF. CDR3 nucleotide sequence: TGTGCCAGCAGCCAAGATGGAACGGAAAGCCAGCCCCAGCATTTT.

This clone was observed a handful of times. V is TRBV5-4 and J is TRBJ1-2, with a possible D match to TRBD1 (5 bases). This CDR3 has 15 amino acids. V lost 0 bases and J lost 2, with 11 bases in between. Germline loops: CDR1 SGHNT, CDR2 YYREEE (reference sequence). The CDR3 sequence: CASSLAGRANYGYTF. The CDR3 nucleotides read TGTGCCAGCAGCTTGGCTGGCAGGGCGAACTATGGCTACACCTTC. Supplemented by reference TRBV5-4 and TRBJ1-2, the full variable domain reads ETGVTQSPTHLIKTRGQQVTLRCSSQSGHNTVSWYQQALGQGPQFIFQYYREEENGRGNFPPRFSGLQFPNYSSELNVNALELDDSALYLCASSLAGRANYGYTFGSGTRLTVV.

The J gene is TRBJ1-4, the V gene TRBV5-4, with D uncertain. Germline V gives CDR1 SGHNT, CDR2 YYREEE (reference sequence). The CDR3 is 14 residues long. Trimming removed 5 bases at V and 0 bases at J, with 8 bases between. The CDR3 loop is CASSSGSTNEKLFF. The CDR3 DNA reads TGTGCCAGCAGTTCAGGATCAACTAATGAAAAACTGTTTTTT.

About this clone: The same CDR3 also results from other DNA sequences found in this sample. V gene TRBV19 combines with J gene TRBJ1-2; D is undetermined. This CDR3 is built from 12 residues. Germline assignment: CDR1 LNHDA and CDR2 SQIVND (reference sequence). With 5 bases removed from V and 4 bases from J, the gap between germline ends came to 8 bases. The CDR3 loop reads CASSRQSYGYTF. Here the CDR3 DNA reads TGTGCCAGTAGTCGACAAAGCTATGGCTACACCTTC.

This clone was picked up a small number of times. The rearrangement links TRBV11-1 to TRBJ2-7, with a possible D match to TRBD1 (6 bases). The germline CDR1 and CDR2 sequences are SGHAT and FQDESV (reference sequence). The CDR3 contains 13 residues. V was trimmed by 4 bases and J by 1 base, leaving 8 bases between them. CDR3 sequence reads: CASSYRASYEQYF. The CDR3 DNA reads as TGTGCCAGCAGCTACAGGGCTTCCTACGAGCAGTACTTC. Full variable domain (remainder filled in from reference TRBV11-1 and TRBJ2-7): EAEVAQSPRYKITEKSQAVAFWCDPISGHATLYWYRQILGQGPELLVQFQDESVVDDSQLPKDRFSAERLKGVDSTLKIQPAELGDSAMYLCASSYRASYEQYFGPGTRLTVT.

The chain uses TRBV27 and TRBJ2-1; D may be TRBD2 (5 bases). V lost 8 bases and J lost 0, with 14 bases in between. This CDR3 spans 15 amino acids. Germline-derived CDR1 and CDR2 are MNHEY and SMNVEV (reference sequence). Written as DNA, the CDR3 is TGTGCCAGCGTCAGTTTAGGAGGCTCCTACAATGAGCAGTTCTTC. Translated: CASVSLGGSYNEQFF.

This chain connects TRBV7-2 to TRBJ2-2, with D unresolved. V was shortened by 5 bases and J by 4 bases, with 14 bases between the two germline ends. There are 15 residues in the CDR3. Per germline, CDR1 SGHTA and CDR2 FQGNSA. CDR3 DNA sequence: TGTGCCAGCAGCCAAAGCCCATCGGTCACCGGGGAGCTGTTTTTT. This sequence encodes CASSQSPSVTGELFF.

This clone occurred a few times. V usage is TRBV4-1 and J usage is TRBJ2-5; 9 bases align to TRBD1. The J segment lost 5 bases and the V segment lost 1 base, leaving 8 bases of the junction unmatched. Germline V gene data show CDR1 as MGHRA and CDR2 as YSYEKL. The CDR3 consists of 16 residues. Here the CDR3 reads CASSQGGTGRQETQYF. CDR3 nucleotide sequence: TGCGCCAGCAGCCAAGGAGGGACAGGGAGGCAGGAGACCCAGTACTTC.

The genes are TRBV2 and TRBJ1-2, with D maybe TRBD1 (5 bases). Germline-derived CDR1 and CDR2 are SNHLY and FYNNEI. V lost 1 base, J lost 4 bases, and 7 bases lay in between. The CDR3 covers 13 residues. CDR3 protein: CASSEEGLYGYTF. The CDR3 coding sequence is TGTGCCAGCAGTGAAGAGGGGCTCTATGGCTACACCTTC.

This clone appeared a few times. The rearrangement uses TRBV2 and TRBJ2-1; D gene ambiguous. With 4 bases removed from V and 12 bases from J, the gap between germline ends came to 13 bases. CDR3 size: 12 residues. CDR1 SNHLY and CDR2 FYNNEI come from the germline V gene. The CDR3 DNA reads TGTGCCAGCAGTGGTTCAGGTGGGGTGCAGTTCTTC. It codes for CASSGSGGVQFF.

This clone has a handful of counts. V gene TRBV6-1 combines with J gene TRBJ2-7, with 8 nucleotides matching TRBD2. CDR1 and CDR2 (germline): MNHNS, SASEGT. This CDR3 region has 14 residues. The J segment lost 2 bases and the V segment lost 3 bases, leaving 3 bases of the junction unmatched. The CDR3, as DNA: TGTGCCAGCAGTGATACTAGCGGACCCTACGAGCAGTACTTC. It specifies CASSDTSGPYEQYF.

This clone was observed a few times. The rearrangement links TRBV11-2 to TRBJ2-3; 11 bases map to TRBD2. This CDR3 region has 17 residues. Germline CDR1 reads SGHAT; CDR2 reads FQNNGV. V gave up 4 bases and J gave up 0 bases; unmatched junction bases: 6. CDR3 nucleotide sequence: TGTGCCAGCAGCTCCTGGACTAGCGGGCTCAGCACAGATACGCAGTATTTT. This translates into CASSSWTSGLSTDTQYF.

The sample holds many counts of this clone. The chain carries TRBV7-2 and TRBJ1-2; D possibly corresponds to TRBD1 (6 bases). Trimming shortened V by 2 bases and J by 5 bases, and 12 bases separated the two germline ends. The V gene's germline CDR1 is SGHTA and CDR2 FQGNSA. The CDR3 sequence is 14 residues long. In DNA, the CDR3 is TGTGCCAGCAGCTTAACAACCGGGACATATGGCTACACCTTC. Its translation is CASSLTTGTYGYTF.

This sequence joins TRBV4-2 and TRBJ1-4; possible D gene TRBD1, 5 bases. Germline V lookup: CDR1 LGHNA, CDR2 YNFKEQ. This CDR3 comprises 20 residues. V was trimmed by 4 bases and J by 3 bases, leaving 27 bases between them. CDR3 nucleotide sequence: TGTGCCAGCAGCCCTTGGCCCGCCAGTCGGGGCGGCGGGGCTAATGAAAAACTGTTTTTT. Protein product: CASSPWPASRGGGANEKLFF.